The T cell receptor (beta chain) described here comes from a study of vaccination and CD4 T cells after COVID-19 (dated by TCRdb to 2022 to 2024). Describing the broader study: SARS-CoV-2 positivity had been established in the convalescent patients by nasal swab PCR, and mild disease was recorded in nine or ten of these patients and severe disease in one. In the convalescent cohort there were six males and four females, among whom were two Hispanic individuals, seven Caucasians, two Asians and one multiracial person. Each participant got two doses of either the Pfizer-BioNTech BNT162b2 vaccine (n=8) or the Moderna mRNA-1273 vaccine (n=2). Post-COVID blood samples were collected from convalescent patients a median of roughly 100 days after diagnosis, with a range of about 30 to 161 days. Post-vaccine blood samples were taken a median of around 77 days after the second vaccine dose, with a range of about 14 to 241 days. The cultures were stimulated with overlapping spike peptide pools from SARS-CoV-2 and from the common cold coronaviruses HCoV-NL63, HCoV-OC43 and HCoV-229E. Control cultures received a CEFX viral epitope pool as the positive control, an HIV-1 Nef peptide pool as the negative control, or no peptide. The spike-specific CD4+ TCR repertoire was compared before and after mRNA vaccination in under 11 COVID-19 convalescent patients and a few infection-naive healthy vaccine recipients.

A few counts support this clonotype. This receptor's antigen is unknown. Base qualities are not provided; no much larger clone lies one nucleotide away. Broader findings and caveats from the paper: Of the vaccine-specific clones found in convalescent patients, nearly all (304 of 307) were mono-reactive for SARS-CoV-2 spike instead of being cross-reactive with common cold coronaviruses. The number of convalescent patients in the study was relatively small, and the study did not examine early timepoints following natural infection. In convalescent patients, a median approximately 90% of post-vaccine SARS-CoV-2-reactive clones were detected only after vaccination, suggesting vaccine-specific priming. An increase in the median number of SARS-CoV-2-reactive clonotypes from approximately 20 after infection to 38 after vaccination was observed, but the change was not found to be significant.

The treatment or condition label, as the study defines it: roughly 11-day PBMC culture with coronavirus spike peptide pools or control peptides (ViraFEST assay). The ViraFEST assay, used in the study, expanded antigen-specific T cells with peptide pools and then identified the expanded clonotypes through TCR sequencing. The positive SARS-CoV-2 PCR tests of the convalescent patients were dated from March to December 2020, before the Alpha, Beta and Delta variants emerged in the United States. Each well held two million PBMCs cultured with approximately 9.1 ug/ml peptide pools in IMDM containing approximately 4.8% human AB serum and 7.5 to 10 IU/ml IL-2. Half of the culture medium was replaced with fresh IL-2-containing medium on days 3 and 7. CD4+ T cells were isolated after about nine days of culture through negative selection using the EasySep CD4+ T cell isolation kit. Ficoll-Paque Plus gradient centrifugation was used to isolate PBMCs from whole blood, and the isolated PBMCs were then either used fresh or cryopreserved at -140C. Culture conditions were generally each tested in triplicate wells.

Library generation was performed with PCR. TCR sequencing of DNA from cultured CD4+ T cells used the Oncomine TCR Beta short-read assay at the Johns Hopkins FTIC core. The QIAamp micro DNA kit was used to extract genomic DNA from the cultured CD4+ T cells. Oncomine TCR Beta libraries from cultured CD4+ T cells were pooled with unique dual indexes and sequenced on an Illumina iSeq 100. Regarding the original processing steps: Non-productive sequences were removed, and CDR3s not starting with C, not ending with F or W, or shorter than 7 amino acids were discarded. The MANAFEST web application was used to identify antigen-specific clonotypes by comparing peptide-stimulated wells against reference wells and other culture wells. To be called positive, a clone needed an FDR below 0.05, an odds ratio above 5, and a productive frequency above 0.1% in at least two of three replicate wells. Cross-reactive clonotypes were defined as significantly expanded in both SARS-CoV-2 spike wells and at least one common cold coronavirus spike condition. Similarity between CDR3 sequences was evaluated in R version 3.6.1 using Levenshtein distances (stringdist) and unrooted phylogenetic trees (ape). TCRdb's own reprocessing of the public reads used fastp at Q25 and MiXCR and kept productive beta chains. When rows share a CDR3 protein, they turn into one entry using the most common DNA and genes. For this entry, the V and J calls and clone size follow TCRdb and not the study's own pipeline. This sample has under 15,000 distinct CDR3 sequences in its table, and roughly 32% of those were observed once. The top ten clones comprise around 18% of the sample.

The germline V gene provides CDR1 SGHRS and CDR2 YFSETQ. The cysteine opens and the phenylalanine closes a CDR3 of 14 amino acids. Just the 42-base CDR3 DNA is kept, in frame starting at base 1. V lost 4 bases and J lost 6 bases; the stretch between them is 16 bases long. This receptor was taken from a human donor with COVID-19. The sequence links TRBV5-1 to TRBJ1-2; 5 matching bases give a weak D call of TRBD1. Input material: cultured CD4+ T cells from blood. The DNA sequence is TGCGCCAGCAGCCCCGGGGGGGAAGGTAATGGCTACACCTTC. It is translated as CASSPGGEGNGYTF.